The clone carrying this T cell receptor (beta chain) was picked up a small number of times. Its antigen is as yet unknown. The germline gives CDR1 SNHLY, CDR2 FYNNEI. This CDR3 region has 13 residues. The ends were cut back, 7 bases at V and 4 bases at J, with 14 bases in the middle. This sample stems from a study of T cell responses to AZD1222 COVID-19 vaccine. Regarding the study as a whole: The donor group comprised mostly white British people and more females; the analysis possibly underestimated clonal diversity.

Using immunoSEQ multiplex PCR, the repertoire was profiled, and TCRdb retains in-frame clones only, with some absent. The sample shows 100,000 to 150,000 clones, around 90% of them seen only once. V usage is TRBV2 and J usage is TRBJ2-7, with D tentatively TRBD1 (6 bases). The starting material was peripheral blood, obtained 28 days after the second AZD1222 dose. The clonotype originates from an adult who received the AZD1222 COVID-19 vaccine. Written as DNA, the CDR3 is TGTGCCAGCAACAGGGCGTTTGAGTACGAGCAGTACTTC. It encodes CASNRAFEYEQYF.